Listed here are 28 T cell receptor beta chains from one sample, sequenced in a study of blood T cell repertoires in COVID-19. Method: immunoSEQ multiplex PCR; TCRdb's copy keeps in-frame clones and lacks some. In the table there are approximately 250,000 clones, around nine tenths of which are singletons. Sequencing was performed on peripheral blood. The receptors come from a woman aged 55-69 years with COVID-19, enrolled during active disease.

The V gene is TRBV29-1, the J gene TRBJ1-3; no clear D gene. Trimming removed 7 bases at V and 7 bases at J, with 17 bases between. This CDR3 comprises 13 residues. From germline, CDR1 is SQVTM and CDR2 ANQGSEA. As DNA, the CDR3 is TGCAGCGCATCAGAGGCTCCCGGGAACACCATATATTTT. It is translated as CSASEAPGNTIYF.

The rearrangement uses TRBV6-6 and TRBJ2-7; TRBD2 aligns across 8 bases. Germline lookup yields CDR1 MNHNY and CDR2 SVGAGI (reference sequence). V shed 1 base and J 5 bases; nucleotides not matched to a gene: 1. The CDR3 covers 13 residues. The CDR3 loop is CASSYLLADEQYF. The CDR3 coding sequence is TGTGCCAGCAGTTACTTACTAGCGGACGAGCAGTACTTC.

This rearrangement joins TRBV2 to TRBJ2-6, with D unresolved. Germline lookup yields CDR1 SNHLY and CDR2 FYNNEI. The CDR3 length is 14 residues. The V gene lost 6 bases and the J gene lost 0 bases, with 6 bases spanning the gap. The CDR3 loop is CASRRSSGANVLTF. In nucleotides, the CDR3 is TGTGCCAGCAGACGGTCCTCTGGGGCCAACGTCCTGACTTTC.

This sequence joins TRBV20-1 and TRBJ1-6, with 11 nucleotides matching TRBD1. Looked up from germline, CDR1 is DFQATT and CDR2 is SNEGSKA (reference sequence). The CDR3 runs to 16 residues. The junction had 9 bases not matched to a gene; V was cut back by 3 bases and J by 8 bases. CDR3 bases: TGCAGTGCTAGTTTCGTACCGGGACAGGGGGATTCACCCCTCCACTTT. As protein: CSASFVPGQGDSPLHF.

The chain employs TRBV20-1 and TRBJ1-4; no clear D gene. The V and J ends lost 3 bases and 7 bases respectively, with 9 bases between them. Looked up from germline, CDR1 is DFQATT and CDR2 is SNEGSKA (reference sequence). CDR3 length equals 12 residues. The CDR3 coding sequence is TGCAGTGCTAGTGGACTCGGTGAAAAACTGTTTTTT. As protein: CSASGLGEKLFF.

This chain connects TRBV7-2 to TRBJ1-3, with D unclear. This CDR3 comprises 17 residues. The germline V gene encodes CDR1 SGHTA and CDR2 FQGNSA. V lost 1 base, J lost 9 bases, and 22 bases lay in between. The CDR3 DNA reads TGTGCCAGCAGCTTAGATATCGGGGTATGGCCCTCGGGCACCATATATTTT. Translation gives CASSLDIGVWPSGTIYF.

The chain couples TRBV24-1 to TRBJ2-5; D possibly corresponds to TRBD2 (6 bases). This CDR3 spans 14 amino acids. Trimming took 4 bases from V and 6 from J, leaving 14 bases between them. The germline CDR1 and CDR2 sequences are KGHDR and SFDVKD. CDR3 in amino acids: CATSEVGGMKTQYF. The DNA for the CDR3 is TGTGCCACCAGTGAAGTAGGCGGGATGAAGACCCAGTACTTC.

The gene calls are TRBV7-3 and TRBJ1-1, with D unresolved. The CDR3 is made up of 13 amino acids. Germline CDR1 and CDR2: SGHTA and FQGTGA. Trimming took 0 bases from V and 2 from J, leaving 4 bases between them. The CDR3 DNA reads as TGTGCCAGCAGCTTAACCCCTAACACTGAAGCTTTCTTT. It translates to CASSLTPNTEAFF.

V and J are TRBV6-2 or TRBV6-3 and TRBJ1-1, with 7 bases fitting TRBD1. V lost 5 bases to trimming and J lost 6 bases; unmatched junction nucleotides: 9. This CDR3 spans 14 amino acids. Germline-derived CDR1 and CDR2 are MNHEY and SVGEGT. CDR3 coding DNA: TGTGCCAGCAGTGGCTCAACAGGGGCGGCTGAAGCTTTCTTT. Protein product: CASSGSTGAAEAFF.

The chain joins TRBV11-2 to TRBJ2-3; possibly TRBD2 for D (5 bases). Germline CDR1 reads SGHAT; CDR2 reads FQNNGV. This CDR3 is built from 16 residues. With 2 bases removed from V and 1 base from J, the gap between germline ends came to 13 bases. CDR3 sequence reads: CASSLHSAPGTDTQYF. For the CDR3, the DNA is TGTGCCAGCAGCTTACATAGCGCCCCCGGCACAGATACGCAGTATTTT.

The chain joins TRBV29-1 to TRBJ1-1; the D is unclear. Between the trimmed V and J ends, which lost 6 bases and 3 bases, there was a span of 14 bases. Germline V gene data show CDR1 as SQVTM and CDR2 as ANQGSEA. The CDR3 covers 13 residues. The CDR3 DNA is TGCAGCGTAGCGACCAAATCGGACACTGAAGCTTTCTTT. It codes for CSVATKSDTEAFF.

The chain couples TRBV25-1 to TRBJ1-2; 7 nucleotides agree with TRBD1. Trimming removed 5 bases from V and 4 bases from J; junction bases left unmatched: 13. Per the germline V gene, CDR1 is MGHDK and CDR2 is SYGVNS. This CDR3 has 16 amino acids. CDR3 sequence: CASSRNGNRGRYGYTF. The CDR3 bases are TGTGCCAGCAGTCGGAACGGCAACAGGGGTCGCTATGGCTACACCTTC.

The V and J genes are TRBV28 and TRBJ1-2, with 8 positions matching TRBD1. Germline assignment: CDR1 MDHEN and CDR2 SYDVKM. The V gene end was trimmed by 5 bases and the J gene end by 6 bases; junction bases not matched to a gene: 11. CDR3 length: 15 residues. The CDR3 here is CASSHDRGGLNGYTF. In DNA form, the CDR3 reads TGTGCCAGCAGTCACGACAGGGGAGGACTAAATGGCTACACCTTC.

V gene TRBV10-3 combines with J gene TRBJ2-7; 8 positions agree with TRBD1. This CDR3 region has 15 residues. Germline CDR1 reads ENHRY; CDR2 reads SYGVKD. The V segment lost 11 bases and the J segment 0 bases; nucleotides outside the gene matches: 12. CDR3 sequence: CAPKEGTGPSYEQYF. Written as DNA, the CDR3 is TGTGCCCCGAAAGAGGGGACAGGACCCTCCTACGAGCAGTACTTC.

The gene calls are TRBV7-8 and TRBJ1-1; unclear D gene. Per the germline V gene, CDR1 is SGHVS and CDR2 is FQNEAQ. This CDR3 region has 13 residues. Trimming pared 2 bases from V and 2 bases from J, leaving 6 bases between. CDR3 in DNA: TGTGCCAGCAGCTTACAGATAAACACTGAAGCTTTCTTT. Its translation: CASSLQINTEAFF.

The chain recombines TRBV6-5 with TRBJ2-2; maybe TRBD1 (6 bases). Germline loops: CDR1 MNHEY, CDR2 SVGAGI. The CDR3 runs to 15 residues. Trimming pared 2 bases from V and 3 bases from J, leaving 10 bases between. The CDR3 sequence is CASSYRQEYTGELFF. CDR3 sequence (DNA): TGTGCCAGCAGTTACCGACAGGAATACACCGGGGAGCTGTTTTTT.

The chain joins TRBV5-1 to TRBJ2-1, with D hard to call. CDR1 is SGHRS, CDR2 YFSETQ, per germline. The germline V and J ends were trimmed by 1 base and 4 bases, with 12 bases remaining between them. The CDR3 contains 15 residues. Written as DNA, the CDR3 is TGCGCCAGCAGCTTGCTAGACCGAGAATACAATGAGCAGTTCTTC. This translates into CASSLLDREYNEQFF. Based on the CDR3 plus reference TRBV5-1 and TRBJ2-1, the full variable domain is KAGVTQTPRYLIKTRGQQVTLSCSPISGHRSVSWYQQTPGQGLQFLFEYFSETQRNKGNFPGRFSGRQFSNSRSEMNVSTLELGDSALYLCASSLLDREYNEQFFGPGTRLTVL.

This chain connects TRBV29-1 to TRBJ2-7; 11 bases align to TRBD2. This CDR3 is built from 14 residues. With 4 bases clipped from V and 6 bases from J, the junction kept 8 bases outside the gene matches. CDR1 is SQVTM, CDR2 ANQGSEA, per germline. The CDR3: CSVGLAGGLSEQYF. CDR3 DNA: TGCAGCGTTGGGCTAGCGGGAGGCTTAAGCGAGCAGTACTTC.

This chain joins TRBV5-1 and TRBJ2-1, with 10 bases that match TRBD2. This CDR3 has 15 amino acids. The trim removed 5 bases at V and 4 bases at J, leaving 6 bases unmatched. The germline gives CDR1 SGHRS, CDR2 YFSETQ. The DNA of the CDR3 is TGCGCCAGCAGAAATAGCGGGAGGACTTACAATGAGCAGTTCTTC. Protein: CASRNSGRTYNEQFF.

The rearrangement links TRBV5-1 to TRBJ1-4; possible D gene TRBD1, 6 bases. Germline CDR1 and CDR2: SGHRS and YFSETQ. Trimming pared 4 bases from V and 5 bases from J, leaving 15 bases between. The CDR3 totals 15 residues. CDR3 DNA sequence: TGCGCCAGCAGCACAACAGGGAATTTAAATGAAAAACTGTTTTTT. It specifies CASSTTGNLNEKLFF. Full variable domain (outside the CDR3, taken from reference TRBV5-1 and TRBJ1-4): KAGVTQTPRYLIKTRGQQVTLSCSPISGHRSVSWYQQTPGQGLQFLFEYFSETQRNKGNFPGRFSGRQFSNSRSEMNVSTLELGDSALYLCASSTTGNLNEKLFFGSGTQLSVL.

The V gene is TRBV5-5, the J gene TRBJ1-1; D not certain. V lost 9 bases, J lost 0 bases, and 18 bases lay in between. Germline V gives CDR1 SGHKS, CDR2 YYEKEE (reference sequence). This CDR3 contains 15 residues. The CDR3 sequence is CATSLGATVNTEAFF. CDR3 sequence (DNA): TGTGCCACCTCCCTAGGTGCGACGGTGAACACTGAAGCTTTCTTT. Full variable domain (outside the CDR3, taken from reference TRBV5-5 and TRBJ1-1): DAGVTQSPTHLIKTRGQQVTLRCSPISGHKSVSWYQQVLGQGPQFIFQYYEKEERGRGNFPDRFSARQFPNYSSELNVNALLLGDSALYLCATSLGATVNTEAFFGQGTRLTVV.

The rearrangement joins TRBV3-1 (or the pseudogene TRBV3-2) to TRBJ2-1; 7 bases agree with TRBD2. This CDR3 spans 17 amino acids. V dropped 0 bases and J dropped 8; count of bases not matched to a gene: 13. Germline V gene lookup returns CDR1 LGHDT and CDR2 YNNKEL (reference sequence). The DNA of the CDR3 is TGTGCCAGCAGCCAAGAATCCGGGGGGTCGTGGGGGGATGAGCAGTTCTTC. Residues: CASSQESGGSWGDEQFF.

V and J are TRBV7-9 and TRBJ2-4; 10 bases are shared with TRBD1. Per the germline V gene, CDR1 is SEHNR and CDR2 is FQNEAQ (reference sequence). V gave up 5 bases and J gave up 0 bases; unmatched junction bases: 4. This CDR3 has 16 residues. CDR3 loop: CASSGQGEVAKNIQYF. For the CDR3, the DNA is TGTGCCAGCAGCGGACAGGGGGAGGTAGCCAAAAACATTCAGTACTTC.

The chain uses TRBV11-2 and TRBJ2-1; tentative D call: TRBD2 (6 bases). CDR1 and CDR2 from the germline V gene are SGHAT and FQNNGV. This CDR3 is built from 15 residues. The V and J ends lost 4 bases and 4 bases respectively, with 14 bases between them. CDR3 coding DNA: TGTGCCAGCAGCTCCCGCGGGGTGGTTTACAATGAGCAGTTCTTC. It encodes CASSSRGVVYNEQFF.

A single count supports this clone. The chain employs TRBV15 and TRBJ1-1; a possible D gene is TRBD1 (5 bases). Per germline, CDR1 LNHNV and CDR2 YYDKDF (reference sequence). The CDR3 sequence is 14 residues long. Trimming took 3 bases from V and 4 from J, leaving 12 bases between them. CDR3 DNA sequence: TGTGCCACCAGCAGTGGGGCAGCGTTCACTGAAGCTTTCTTT. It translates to CATSSGAAFTEAFF.

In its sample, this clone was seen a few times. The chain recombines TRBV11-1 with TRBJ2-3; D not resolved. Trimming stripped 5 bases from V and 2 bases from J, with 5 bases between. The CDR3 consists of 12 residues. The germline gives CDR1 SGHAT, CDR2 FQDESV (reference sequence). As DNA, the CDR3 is TGTGCCAGCAGCATAAACACAGATACGCAGTATTTT. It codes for CASSINTDTQYF.

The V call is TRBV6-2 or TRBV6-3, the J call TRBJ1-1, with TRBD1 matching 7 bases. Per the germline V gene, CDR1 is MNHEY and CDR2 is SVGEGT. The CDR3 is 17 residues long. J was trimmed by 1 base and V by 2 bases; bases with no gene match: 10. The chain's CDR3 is CASSYSRGISGNTEAFF. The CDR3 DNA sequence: TGTGCCAGCAGTTACAGCAGGGGGATTTCGGGGAACACTGAAGCTTTCTTT.

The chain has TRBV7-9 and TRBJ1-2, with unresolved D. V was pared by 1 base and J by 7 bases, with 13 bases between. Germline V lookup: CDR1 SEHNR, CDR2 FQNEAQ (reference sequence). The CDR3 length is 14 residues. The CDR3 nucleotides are TGTGCCAGCAGCTTAGGCTCCCCGGAGCGTGGCTACACCTTC. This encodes CASSLGSPERGYTF.